The 21 T cell receptor beta chains presented below share a single source sample, sequenced in a study of shared clonotypes between healthy human individuals. Libraries were prepared by immunoSEQ multiplex PCR; TCRdb keeps only in-frame clonotypes and omits some of them. The sample holds about 1 million clones, about 75% seen once. The specimen was memory CD4+ T cells sorted from blood. Regarding subset: CD45RA-negative fraction. The receptors shown here come from a man aged 18-30 years in good health.

This rearrangement joins TRBV6-4 to TRBJ1-6; tentative D call: TRBD1 (6 bases). Trimming left V 6 bases short and J 6 bases short, with 9 bases between. Germline V lookup: CDR1 MRHNA, CDR2 SNTAGT. This CDR3 has 13 residues. CDR3 in amino acids: CASRQGFNSPLHF. CDR3 in DNA: TGTGCCAGCAGACAGGGCTTTAATTCACCCCTCCACTTT.

This clone has just one count. The chain has TRBV5-6 and TRBJ1-2, with D possibly matching TRBD1 (5 bases). Germline loops: CDR1 SGHDT, CDR2 YYEEEE. CDR3 size: 15 residues. Between the trimmed V and J ends, which lost 3 bases and 0 bases, there was a span of 12 bases. The CDR3, as DNA: TGTGCCAGCAGCTGGAGTGGGACGGCTAACTATGGCTACACCTTC. It translates to CASSWSGTANYGYTF.

The chain couples TRBV6-5 to TRBJ1-2; D perhaps matches TRBD1 (5 bases). The CDR3 totals 14 residues. CDR1 is MNHEY and CDR2 is SVGAGI in the germline V gene. V lost 8 bases, J lost 0 bases, and 13 bases lay in between. CDR3 bases: TGTGCCAGCGGTCCGGGGGGGTCTAACTATGGCTACACCTTC. Amino acid sequence: CASGPGGSNYGYTF.

The CDR3 nucleotides are TGTGCCAGCAGCGTTACGGGGGGCGAGCAGTTCTTC. It specifies CASSVTGGEQFF. The rearrangement links TRBV7-3 to TRBJ2-1; a weak D match, TRBD2 (7 bases). CDR1 SGHTA and CDR2 FQGTGA come from the germline V gene. The CDR3 length is 12 residues. The germline V and J ends were trimmed by 5 bases and 10 bases, with 12 bases remaining between them.

The chain is built from TRBV28 and TRBJ1-1; possibly TRBD1 for D (6 bases). V lost 5 bases, J lost 0 bases, and 25 bases lay in between. This CDR3 is 19 amino acids long. Germline CDR1 MDHEN, CDR2 SYDVKM. CDR3 DNA: TGTGCCAGCAGTCCCCTCAGGGGACCTAAGGGCCTCATGAACACTGAAGCTTTCTTT. Its translation: CASSPLRGPKGLMNTEAFF.

This clone appeared many times. This sequence joins TRBV28 and TRBJ1-2; TRBD1 might be the D (6 bases). This CDR3 region has 13 residues. Per the germline V gene, CDR1 is MDHEN and CDR2 is SYDVKM. Between the trimmed V and J ends, which lost 11 bases and 4 bases, there was a span of 17 bases. The CDR3 region has the DNA TGTGCCTCTAGGGGGGATTGGACCTATGGCTACACCTTC. Its protein is CASRGDWTYGYTF.

The V call is TRBV7-2, the J call TRBJ2-5; D assignment may be TRBD1 or TRBD2 (5 bases each). Germline V CDR1 and CDR2: SGHTA, FQGNSA. The V and J ends lost 1 base and 6 bases respectively, with 12 bases between them. The CDR3 totals 14 residues. The CDR3 coding sequence is TGTGCCAGCAGCTTAGAAGGGGACCGGAAGACCCAGTACTTC. Protein sequence: CASSLEGDRKTQYF.

The rearrangement links TRBV28 to TRBJ1-4; D might be TRBD1 (5 bases). With 6 bases removed from V and 7 bases from J, the gap between germline ends came to 18 bases. The CDR3 consists of 15 residues. Germline CDR1 MDHEN, CDR2 SYDVKM. CDR3 bases: TGTGCCAGCAGGTCGAGGGGTCTAGGGATTGAAAAACTGTTTTTT. It translates to CASRSRGLGIEKLFF.

The J gene is TRBJ2-5, the V gene TRBV28, with D perhaps TRBD2 (5 bases). Germline V gives CDR1 MDHEN, CDR2 SYDVKM. The CDR3 sequence is 12 residues long. V gave up 10 bases and J gave up 5 bases, with 14 bases separating them. CDR3 sequence: CATDAGGETQYF. Written as DNA, the CDR3 is TGTGCCACGGACGCGGGCGGCGAGACCCAGTACTTC.

About this clone itself: Other DNA sequences from this sample encode an identical CDR3 as well. J is TRBJ1-4 and V is TRBV7-2, with a possible D match to TRBD1 (6 bases). V lost 0 bases to trimming and J lost 5 bases, with 10 bases between them. This CDR3 contains 15 residues. Looked up from germline, CDR1 is SGHTA and CDR2 is FQGNSA. The CDR3 region is CASSLAGGGNEKLFF. Written as DNA, the CDR3 is TGTGCCAGCAGCTTAGCGGGGGGCGGGAATGAAAAACTGTTTTTT.

The chain combines TRBV18 with TRBJ2-3; D ambiguous. This CDR3 is built from 14 residues. The V end lost 1 base, the J end lost 3 bases, and 8 bases lay between the germline ends. Germline V gene data show CDR1 as KGHSH and CDR2 as LQKENI. The CDR3 region is CASSPLSRTDTQYF. CDR3 coding DNA: TGTGCCAGCTCACCACTTAGCCGGACAGATACGCAGTATTTT. Drawing the rest from reference TRBV18 and TRBJ2-3, the complete variable domain is NAGVMQNPRHLVRRRGQEARLRCSPMKGHSHVYWYRQLPEEGLKFMVYLQKENIIDESGMPKERFSAEFPKEGPSILRIQQVVRGDSAAYFCASSPLSRTDTQYFGPGTRLTVL.

This chain uses TRBV19 with TRBJ2-7, with TRBD1 matching over 9 bases. The CDR3 runs 16 residues. Unmatched junction bases numbered 9, after V lost 2 bases and J lost 4 bases. The germline V gene encodes CDR1 LNHDA and CDR2 SQIVND (reference sequence). The CDR3 DNA is TGTGCCAGTAGTATAAATCGGGGACAGGGTTTTTACGAGCAGTACTTC. It encodes CASSINRGQGFYEQYF.

The J gene is TRBJ2-6, the V gene TRBV5-1; possibly TRBD2 for D (5 bases). V was pared by 4 bases and J by 0 bases, with 11 bases between. The CDR3 loop spans 16 amino acids. Germline V lookup: CDR1 SGHRS, CDR2 YFSETQ. CDR3 region: CASSPGIYSGANVLTF. The CDR3 DNA follows: TGCGCCAGCAGCCCGGGAATTTACTCTGGGGCCAACGTCCTGACTTTC. Looking up the rest from reference TRBV5-1 and TRBJ2-6 gives the full variable domain: KAGVTQTPRYLIKTRGQQVTLSCSPISGHRSVSWYQQTPGQGLQFLFEYFSETQRNKGNFPGRFSGRQFSNSRSEMNVSTLELGDSALYLCASSPGIYSGANVLTFGAGSRLTVL.

Turning to this clone: The sample carries other DNA sequences with the same CDR3. This sequence joins TRBV19 and TRBJ2-3; D remains unclear. The CDR3 totals 15 residues. Trimming shortened V by 3 bases and J by 2 bases, and 12 bases separated the two germline ends. Germline CDR1 LNHDA, CDR2 SQIVND (reference sequence). This chain's CDR3 is CASSMGRAYTDTQYF. In DNA, the CDR3 is TGTGCCAGTAGTATGGGTCGAGCGTACACAGATACGCAGTATTTT.

CDR3 region: CASSLEGLGTDTQYF. The CDR3 DNA sequence: TGTGCCAGCAGCTTAGAAGGATTGGGTACAGATACGCAGTATTTT. V and J are TRBV7-9 and TRBJ2-3; D unresolved. With 1 base removed from V and 3 bases from J, the gap between germline ends came to 11 bases. In germline, CDR1 is SEHNR, CDR2 FQNEAQ (reference sequence). The length of the CDR3 is 15 residues.

This clone was picked up one time. The chain recombines TRBV7-9 with TRBJ2-3; maybe TRBD1 (6 bases). The CDR3 runs to 14 residues. The V end was cut by 7 bases, the J end by 4 bases, with 15 bases between. CDR1 and CDR2 from the germline V gene are SEHNR and FQNEAQ (reference sequence). The CDR3 coding sequence is TGTGCCAGCACCTGGCTCAGGGGCGCAGATACGCAGTATTTT. Translation gives CASTWLRGADTQYF.

The chain recombines TRBV19 with TRBJ2-1; D perhaps matches TRBD2 (6 bases). The CDR3 runs 16 residues. CDR1 is LNHDA, CDR2 SQIVND, per germline (reference sequence). Trimming cost V 8 bases and J 0 bases, with 17 bases left between them. Written as DNA, the CDR3 is TGTGCCAGTGGGAGCGGGTATAAAAGCTCCTACAATGAGCAGTTCTTC. It specifies CASGSGYKSSYNEQFF.

This rearrangement joins TRBV30 to TRBJ2-2; 7 bases agree with TRBD2. CDR3 length: 15 residues. V was clipped by 3 bases and J by 8 bases; unmatched bases: 12. Germline lookup yields CDR1 GTSNPN and CDR2 SVGIG (reference sequence). CDR3 sequence (DNA): TGTGCCTGGAGGGGCAGCGGGACCCCAGCGGGGGAGCTGTTTTTT. This sequence encodes CAWRGSGTPAGELFF.

V is TRBV7-9 and J is TRBJ1-4; maybe TRBD1 (5 bases). CDR1 and CDR2 (germline): SEHNR, FQNEAQ (reference sequence). Trimming cost V 5 bases and J 2 bases, with 12 bases left between them. The CDR3 runs to 15 residues. In DNA form, the CDR3 reads TGTGCCAGCAGCCCTGACAGATCCACTAATGAAAAACTGTTTTTT. It specifies CASSPDRSTNEKLFF.

This rearrangement joins TRBV4-3 to TRBJ2-3; 9 bases align to TRBD2. The CDR3 covers 17 residues. Germline-derived CDR1 and CDR2 are LGHNA and YSLEER. V shed 2 bases and J 1 base; nucleotides not matched to a gene: 7. For the CDR3, the DNA is TGCGCCAGCAGCCAATCGTTTCTAGCGGGACGCACAGATACGCAGTATTTT. Its protein is CASSQSFLAGRTDTQYF.

The rearrangement joins TRBV5-1 to TRBJ2-5, with 7 bases fitting TRBD1. CDR1 is SGHRS, CDR2 YFSETQ, per germline. This CDR3 comprises 13 residues. The V segment lost 6 bases and the J segment 5 bases; nucleotides outside the gene matches: 7. The CDR3 nucleotides are TGCGCCAGCACCCCGGCGACAGGGGAGACCCAGTACTTC. Protein product: CASTPATGETQYF.